This T cell receptor beta chain is drawn from a study of blood T cells in healthy people across ages. Through a sample-barcoded 5' primer and a J-beta primer mix, a second PCR was run for roughly 7 to 12 cycles. In TCRdb, the 5' RACE reads were re-called with MiXCR into one record per CDR3 protein. The data contain hundreds of thousands of distinct CDR3 sequences, 60% to 80% of them singletons. There are 14 residues in the CDR3. Germline assignment: CDR1 LNHDA and CDR2 SQIVND (reference sequence). Healthy Russian Caucasian donors spanned ages about 6 to 100 years. This sequence was found in a man between 25 and 39 years old in good health. Sequences were obtained from blood. The rearrangement links TRBV19 to TRBJ2-4; tentatively, D is TRBD2 (7 bases). The tail of the sequence fits TRBJ2-7 better, so the J call may be wrong. CDR3 in amino acids: CASSDRGAIYEQYF. CDR3 sequence (DNA): TGTGCCAGTTCTGATCGGGGGGCGATCTACGAGCAGTACTTC.